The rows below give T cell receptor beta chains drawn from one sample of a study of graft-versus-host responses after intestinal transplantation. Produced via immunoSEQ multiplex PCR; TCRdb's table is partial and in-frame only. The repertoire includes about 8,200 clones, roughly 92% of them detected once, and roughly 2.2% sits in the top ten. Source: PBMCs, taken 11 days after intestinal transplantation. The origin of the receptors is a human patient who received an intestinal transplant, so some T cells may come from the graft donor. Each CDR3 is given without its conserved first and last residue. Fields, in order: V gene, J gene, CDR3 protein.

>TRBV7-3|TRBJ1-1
ASSLTVGTGINAEAF
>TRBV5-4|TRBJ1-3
ASSLGTASGNTIY
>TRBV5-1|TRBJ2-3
ASSLVDWSDTQY
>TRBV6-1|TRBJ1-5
ASSERDSYNQPQH
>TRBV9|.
ASSVGSSGRGYEQY
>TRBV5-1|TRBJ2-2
ATGETGELF
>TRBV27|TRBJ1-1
ASRTGGGTEAF
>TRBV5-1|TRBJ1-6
ASSLGAQNSPLH
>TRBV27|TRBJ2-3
ASSFWTSGATDTQY
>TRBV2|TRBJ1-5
ASMTGTEGNQPQH
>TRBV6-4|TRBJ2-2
ASSSGSTGELF
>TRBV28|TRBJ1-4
ASSSDRTGIGKLF
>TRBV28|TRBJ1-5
ASSLWGREQPQH
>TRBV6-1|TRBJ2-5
ASSELAGGQETQY
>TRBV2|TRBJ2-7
AAQQGLSYEQY
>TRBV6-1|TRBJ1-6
ASSVGGGNSPLH
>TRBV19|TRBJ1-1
ASSITRKNTEAF
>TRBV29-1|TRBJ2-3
SVATSGLSTDTQY
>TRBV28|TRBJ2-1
ASSQSMGQGSYNEQF
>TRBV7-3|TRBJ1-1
ASSSRGQGNTEAF
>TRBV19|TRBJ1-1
ASSIVREGSYTEAF
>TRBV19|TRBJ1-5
GSGTVRYSNQPQH
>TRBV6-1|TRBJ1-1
ASSGQGRTEAF
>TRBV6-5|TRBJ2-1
ASSYSGLAGNEQF
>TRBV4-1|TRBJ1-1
ASSLGARGGDEAF
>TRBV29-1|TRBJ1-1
SVDRGQFTEAF
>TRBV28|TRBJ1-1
ASSLGGTGIRVAF
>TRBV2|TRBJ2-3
ASARTDTQY
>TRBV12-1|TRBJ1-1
ASSLYRGYTEAF
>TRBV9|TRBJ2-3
ASSVEGQPTSTDTQY
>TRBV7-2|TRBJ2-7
ASSLSTYEQY
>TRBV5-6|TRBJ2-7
ASSLVPFGSYEQY
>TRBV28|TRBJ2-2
ASSFYLGEEETGELF
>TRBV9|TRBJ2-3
ASSVKGQGTDTQY
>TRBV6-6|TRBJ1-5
ASSYLPGQLHQPQH
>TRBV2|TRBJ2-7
AILLKDRAYEQY
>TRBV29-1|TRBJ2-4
SVEDLLAGGNIQY
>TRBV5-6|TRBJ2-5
ASSRGGTQY
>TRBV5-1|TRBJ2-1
ASSLEATGLEQF
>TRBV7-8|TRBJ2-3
ASSAGSYTQY
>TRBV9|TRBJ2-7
ASSVDGTGGYEQY
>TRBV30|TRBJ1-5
AWDGGLNQPQH
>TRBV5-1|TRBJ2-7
ASSTGYEQY
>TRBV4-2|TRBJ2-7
ASSQGQGEINEQY
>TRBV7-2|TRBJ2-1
ASSLSSGGVYNEQF
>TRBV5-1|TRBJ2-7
ASSSGTGDEQY
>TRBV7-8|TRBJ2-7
ASSSRTGGYEQY
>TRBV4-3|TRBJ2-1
ASSQDLTSGNNEQF